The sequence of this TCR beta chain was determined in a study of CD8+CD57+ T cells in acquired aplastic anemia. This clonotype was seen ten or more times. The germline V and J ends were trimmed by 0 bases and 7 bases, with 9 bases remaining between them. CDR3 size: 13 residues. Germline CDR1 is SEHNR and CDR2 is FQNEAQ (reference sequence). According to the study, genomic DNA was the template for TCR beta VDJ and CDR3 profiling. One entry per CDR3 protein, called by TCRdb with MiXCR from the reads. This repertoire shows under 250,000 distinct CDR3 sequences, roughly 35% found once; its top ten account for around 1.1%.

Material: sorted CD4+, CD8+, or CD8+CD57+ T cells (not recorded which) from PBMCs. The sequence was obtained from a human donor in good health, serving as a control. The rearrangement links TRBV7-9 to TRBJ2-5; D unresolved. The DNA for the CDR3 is TGTGCCAGCAGCTTAGCCCTGTTTGGGACCCAGTACTTC. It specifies CASSLALFGTQYF.